The present T cell receptor beta chain was sequenced within a study of identical twins. Study-wide findings and caveats: Within beta out-of-frame sequences, the excess sharing observed between twins was weaker. The authors noted that invariant MAIT and iNKT cells could partly confound zero-insertion analyses.

Template switching added a universal primer site, and cDNA bore unique molecular identifiers. TCRdb ran MiXCR on the 5' RACE reads and lists one entry per CDR3 protein. The sample yields roughly 490,000 distinct CDR3 sequences, roughly an eighth seen once. This clonotype appeared many times. Antigen unknown. The CDR3 contains 14 residues. V dropped 3 bases and J dropped 5 bases, with 16 bases sitting between them. Per germline, CDR1 SQVTM and CDR2 ANQGSEA. These data were likewise used in another study, on yellow fever vaccine responses in identical twins.

V is TRBV29-1 and J is TRBJ1-2; unclear D gene. The sequenced material came from CD4+ T cells sorted from blood. The clonotype comes from a woman younger than 30 in good health. The CDR3 sequence: CSVEMSVNGYGYTF. The DNA of the CDR3 is TGCAGCGTTGAGATGTCGGTAAATGGGTATGGCTACACCTTC.